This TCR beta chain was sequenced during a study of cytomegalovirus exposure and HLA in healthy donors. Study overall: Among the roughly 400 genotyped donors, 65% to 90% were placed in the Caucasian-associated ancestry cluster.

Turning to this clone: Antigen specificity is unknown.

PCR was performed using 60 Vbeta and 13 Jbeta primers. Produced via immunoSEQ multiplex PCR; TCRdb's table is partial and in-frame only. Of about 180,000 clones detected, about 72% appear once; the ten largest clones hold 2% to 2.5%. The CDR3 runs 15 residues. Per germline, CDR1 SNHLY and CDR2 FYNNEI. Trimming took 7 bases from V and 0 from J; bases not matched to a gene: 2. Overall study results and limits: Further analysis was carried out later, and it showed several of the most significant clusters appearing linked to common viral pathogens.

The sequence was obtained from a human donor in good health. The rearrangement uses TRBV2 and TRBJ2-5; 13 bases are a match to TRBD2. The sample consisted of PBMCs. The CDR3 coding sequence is TGTGCCAGCACCGGACTAGCGGGGGACCAAGAGACCCAGTACTTC. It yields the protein CASTGLAGDQETQYF.